These 25 T cell receptor beta chains were sequenced from one sample in a study of T cells after yellow fever vaccination (dated by TCRdb to between 2018 and 2021). Libraries were prepared through 5' RACE. Data came from an Illumina HiSeq 2500. TCRdb trimmed public reads at Q25 via fastp, called clones via MiXCR and kept in-frame beta chains. Rows are unified per CDR3 protein, each entry keeping the most common DNA and genes. The sample has some 350,000 distinct CDR3 sequences on record, 8.5% to 9% of them singletons. The ten largest make up over 15% of the sample. The treatment or condition label of this sample denotes: live attenuated yellow fever vaccine strain. The specimen comprised PBMCs, sampled on the day of the first yellow fever vaccination. All receptors derive from a man aged 18 to 30 who received the YFV17D yellow fever vaccine.

Only a few counts were recorded for this clonotype. The gene calls are TRBV11-2 and TRBJ2-2, with D perhaps matching TRBD1 (6 bases). Deletions cut 5 bases from V and 4 bases from J, with 20 bases between. The CDR3 totals 17 residues. CDR1 is SGHAT, CDR2 FQNNGV, per germline. DNA for the CDR3: TGTGCCAGCAGCCCCACGACAGGCCTCCGTGGCACCGGGGAGCTGTTTTTT. Residues: CASSPTTGLRGTGELFF.

The rearrangement links TRBV7-3 to TRBJ1-1; no clear D gene. Germline loops: CDR1 SGHTA, CDR2 FQGTGA. The ends were cut back, 5 bases at V and 2 bases at J, with 9 bases in the middle. This CDR3 is 13 amino acids long. The CDR3 DNA reads as TGTGCCAGCAGCGTTAATGAAAACACTGAAGCTTTCTTT. It specifies CASSVNENTEAFF.

The chain has TRBV4-3 and TRBJ2-2; the match to TRBD2 covers 7 bases. The CDR3 extends over 15 amino acids. With 3 bases clipped from V and 6 bases from J, the junction kept 7 bases outside the gene matches. Germline CDR1 LGHNA, CDR2 YSLEER. The CDR3 region has the DNA TGCGCCAGCAGCCAGACTAGCCCTCCCGCCGGGGAGCTGTTTTTT. As protein: CASSQTSPPAGELFF.

V and J are TRBV5-6 and TRBJ1-3, with D possibly TRBD1 on 5 matching bases. Per the germline V gene, CDR1 is SGHDT and CDR2 is YYEEEE. V dropped 2 bases and J dropped 0 bases, with 12 bases sitting between them. This CDR3 comprises 16 residues. The CDR3 bases are TGTGCCAGCAGCTTACAACAGGTTAGCTCTGGAAACACCATATATTTT. This translates into CASSLQQVSSGNTIYF. Full variable domain (remainder filled in from reference TRBV5-6 and TRBJ1-3): DAGVTQSPTHLIKTRGQQVTLRCSPKSGHDTVSWYQQALGQGPQFIFQYYEEEERQRGNFPDRFSGHQFPNYSSELNVNALLLGDSALYLCASSLQQVSSGNTIYFGEGSWLTVV.

This clonotype was counted many times. This sequence joins TRBV5-5 and TRBJ1-6, with unresolved D. The CDR3 has 14 residues. Per germline, CDR1 SGHKS and CDR2 YYEKEE (reference sequence). V dropped 1 base and J dropped 8 bases, with 10 bases sitting between them. The CDR3 protein is CASSLRIPDSPLHF. Here the CDR3 DNA reads TGTGCCAGCAGCTTGAGGATCCCAGATTCACCCCTCCACTTT.

In its sample, this clonotype was seen a few times. The chain couples TRBV12-3 or TRBV12-4 to TRBJ1-2; perhaps TRBD1 as D (6 bases). V was pared by 1 base and J by 8 bases, with 11 bases between. This CDR3 region has 13 residues. CDR3 amino acids: CASSLVGAKGYTF. The CDR3 DNA sequence: TGTGCCAGCAGTTTAGTGGGGGCCAAGGGCTACACCTTC.

The rearrangement uses TRBV11-2 and TRBJ2-5; TRBD1 aligns across 12 bases. The germline gives CDR1 SGHAT, CDR2 FQNNGV. V lost 4 bases to trimming and J lost 7 bases; unmatched junction nucleotides: 13. CDR3 size: 17 residues. The CDR3 nucleotides are TGTGCCAGCAGCTACATAGGAGCCGGGACAGGGGGCCTGACCCAGTACTTC. Residues: CASSYIGAGTGGLTQYF.

This clonotype was counted between two and nine times. V and J are TRBV3-1 and TRBJ2-7; D perhaps matches TRBD1 (5 bases). The V and J ends lost 8 bases and 0 bases respectively, with 14 bases between them. Germline CDR1 and CDR2: LGHDT and YNNKEL (reference sequence). This CDR3 region has 14 residues. Written as DNA, the CDR3 is TGTGCCAGCTCCAGGGAAGGGGTCTCCTACGAGCAGTACTTC. Protein: CASSREGVSYEQYF.

This clonotype was found once. V usage is TRBV11-2 and J usage is TRBJ2-7; D not certain. The V gene's germline CDR1 is SGHAT and CDR2 FQNNGV. The CDR3 totals 17 residues. V was pared by 5 bases and J by 0 bases, with 20 bases between. CDR3 DNA sequence: TGTGCCAGCAGCCCCCGCTCCGGCGGAGCAAGCTCCTACGAGCAGTACGTC. Translating gives CASSPRSGGASSYEQYV.

The V gene is TRBV5-1, the J gene TRBJ1-6, with unresolved D. Germline-derived CDR1 and CDR2 are SGHRS and YFSETQ. Trimming stripped 4 bases from V and 6 bases from J, with 14 bases between. This CDR3 is 15 amino acids long. CDR3 in DNA: TGCGCCAGCAGCCCGTGGTCCCAACCTAATTCACCCCTCCACTTT. Translated: CASSPWSQPNSPLHF.

The chain has TRBV20-1 and TRBJ1-4; D is undetermined. Germline CDR1 DFQATT, CDR2 SNEGSKA (reference sequence). With 5 bases removed from V and 4 bases from J, the gap between germline ends came to 23 bases. The CDR3 is 17 residues long. DNA for the CDR3: TGCAGTGCTGCTGGACGGGAGGAACAATTAGATAATGAAAAACTGTTTTTT. It yields the protein CSAAGREEQLDNEKLFF.

This chain joins TRBV20-1 and TRBJ1-1; the D gene is possibly TRBD1 (5 bases). The CDR3 runs to 14 residues. Germline CDR1 DFQATT, CDR2 SNEGSKA (reference sequence). Trimming stripped 6 bases from V and 0 bases from J, with 14 bases between. In nucleotides, the CDR3 is TGCAGTGCCCGGGGGGGGTTCTTGAACACTGAAGCTTTCTTT. This codes for CSARGGFLNTEAFF.

The rearrangement joins TRBV4-2 to TRBJ1-4; 10 bases line up with TRBD1. CDR1 and CDR2 (germline): LGHNA, YNFKEQ. The CDR3 loop spans 17 amino acids. V lost 1 base to trimming and J lost 5 bases; unmatched junction nucleotides: 7. The DNA for the CDR3 is TGTGCCAGCAGCCAAGGGTCGACAGGGGGCAGAAATGAAAAACTGTTTTTT. This sequence encodes CASSQGSTGGRNEKLFF.

This clonotype was seen more than once but under ten times. The J gene is TRBJ2-3, the V gene TRBV12-3 or TRBV12-4; 15 bases align to TRBD2. The CDR3 extends over 16 amino acids. Losses at the gene ends were 7 bases for V and 4 bases for J; bases not matched to a gene: 6. The CDR3 spells CASTLGLAGGSDTQYF. The CDR3 DNA reads TGTGCCAGCACCCTGGGACTAGCGGGGGGTTCAGATACGCAGTATTTT.

The table lists this clonotype with many counts. At one end the junction does not follow the germline gene, possibly because of a read error. CDR3 in amino acids: CASSLAGLQYGQYF. The CDR3 bases are TGCGCCAGCAGCTTGGCGGGACTGCAGTACGGGCAGTACTTC. The V and J genes are TRBV5-1 and TRBJ2-7; D may be TRBD2 (6 bases). Germline CDR1 is SGHRS and CDR2 is YFSETQ. The CDR3 is 14 amino acids.

CDR3 coding DNA: TGTGCCAGCAGCAAGACAGGGGAGTGCCAAGAGACCCAGTACTTC. Its protein is CASSKTGECQETQYF. The V gene is TRBV5-4, the J gene TRBJ2-5, with 8 bases identical to TRBD1. The CDR3 consists of 15 residues. Losses at the gene ends were 4 bases for V and 1 base for J; bases not matched to a gene: 6. Per the germline V gene, CDR1 is SGHNT and CDR2 is YYREEE (reference sequence).

This clonotype has a handful of counts. The rearrangement joins TRBV7-3 to TRBJ2-3; TRBD1 is a possible D gene (5 bases). The CDR3 length is 13 residues. Germline V CDR1 and CDR2: SGHTA, FQGTGA. V was pared by 1 base and J by 4 bases, with 6 bases between. CDR3 coding DNA: TGTGCCAGCAGCTTAATCAGGGCAGATACGCAGTATTTT. Amino acid sequence: CASSLIRADTQYF.

The chain has TRBV12-3 or TRBV12-4 and TRBJ1-4; 11 bases are shared with TRBD1. The CDR3 spans 16 residues. Germline trimming cut 6 bases from V and 4 bases from J; bases unmatched to any gene: 7. CDR3 protein: CASSRTGGAVNEKLFF. The DNA of the CDR3 is TGTGCCAGCAGCCGGACAGGGGGCGCGGTTAATGAAAAACTGTTTTTT.

In DNA, the CDR3 is TGTGCCAGCAGCGCGACACCGGGACAGGGAGGCTACGAGCAGTACTTC. Residues: CASSATPGQGGYEQYF. The chain couples TRBV9 to TRBJ2-7; 9 bases align to TRBD1. V lost 3 bases to trimming and J lost 3 bases; unmatched junction nucleotides: 10. Per germline, CDR1 SGDLS and CDR2 YYNGEE. This CDR3 contains 16 residues.

This clonotype was seen only a few times. This chain uses TRBV12-3 or TRBV12-4 with TRBJ2-3, with 12 bases aligning to TRBD2. The CDR3 is made up of 14 amino acids. With 4 bases clipped from V and 6 bases from J, the junction kept 2 bases outside the gene matches. CDR3 protein: CASSWTSGADTQYF. The CDR3, as DNA: TGTGCCAGCAGTTGGACTAGCGGGGCTGATACGCAGTATTTT.

The rearrangement uses TRBV13 and TRBJ2-1, with D perhaps matching TRBD1 or TRBD2 (6 bases each). CDR3 size: 14 residues. The germline CDR1 and CDR2 sequences are PRHDT and FYEKMQ (reference sequence). The V and J ends lost 5 bases and 9 bases respectively, with 17 bases between them. This chain's CDR3 is CASSVRGAISEQFF. The CDR3 DNA sequence: TGTGCCAGCAGCGTAAGGGGGGCTATAAGTGAGCAGTTCTTC.

This clonotype has at least ten counts. J is TRBJ2-3 and V is TRBV29-1; 9 bases fit TRBD1. The V segment lost 7 bases and the J segment 6 bases; nucleotides outside the gene matches: 11. The CDR3 sequence is 14 residues long. Germline V gene data show CDR1 as SQVTM and CDR2 as ANQGSEA. The CDR3 coding sequence is TGCAGCGGGTCGGGACAGGGTGGTTCGGATACGCAGTATTTT. Translation gives CSGSGQGGSDTQYF.

This clonotype was observed once. The DNA for the CDR3 is TGCAGTGGTTCATCTAGGACAGATACGCAGTATTTT. Residues: CSGSSRTDTQYF. The genes are TRBV20-1 and TRBJ2-3; D not certain. V was pared by 7 bases and J by 3 bases, with 11 bases between. Germline V gives CDR1 DFQATT, CDR2 SNEGSKA (reference sequence). This CDR3 region has 12 residues.

J is TRBJ2-1 and V is TRBV6-2 or TRBV6-3, with no clear D. Germline values: CDR1 MNHEY, CDR2 SVGEGT. Trimming removed 5 bases at V and 4 bases at J, with 6 bases between. The CDR3 consists of 12 residues. CDR3 sequence reads: CASSTVYNEQFF. As DNA, the CDR3 is TGTGCCAGCAGTACGGTTTACAATGAGCAGTTCTTC.

A few counts support this clonotype. This chain uses TRBV29-1 with TRBJ1-1, with 9 bases aligning to TRBD1. Germline loops: CDR1 SQVTM, CDR2 ANQGSEA. The CDR3 runs to 15 residues. V shed 6 bases, J shed 4 bases, and the junction held 12 bases outside the gene matches. The CDR3 coding sequence is TGCAGCGTGCGAACCCCGGAGACAGGGGGCACTGAAGCTTTCTTT. Translation: CSVRTPETGGTEAFF.